This T cell receptor beta chain is drawn from a study of CD8+ T cells in alopecia areata (dated 2018 in TCRdb). At the level of the whole study: Treated patients were enrolled in an open-label pilot trial of oral tofacitinib at 5 to 10 mg twice daily for moderate-to-severe alopecia areata. Tofacitinib was administered for 6 to 18 months, and 6 months of follow-up off drug were then conducted to assess delayed response and recurrence. For the treated patients, the SALT score, which quantifies what percentage of scalp surface area is affected, served as the measure of disease severity. In both human patients and the C3H/HeJ mouse model, the study applied high-throughput TCRbeta sequencing to look at T cell clonal expansion in alopecia areata. On the human side, TCRbeta sequencing was run on scalp tissue and on sorted CD4+ and CD8+ peripheral blood T cells from healthy controls and from alopecia areata patients with either patchy or totalis/universalis disease. Biopsies were taken from tofacitinib-treated patients at baseline and at 4 and 24 weeks of treatment, and a later scalp biopsy was taken in several of the tofacitinib-treated patients. Scalp clonality was compared across normal scalp (n=4), patchy alopecia areata scalp (n=8), and alopecia totalis/universalis scalp (n=8). The RNA source kit depended on sample type: the PAXgene miRNA kit for fixed scalp, the miRNeasy kit for PBMCs, and the RNeasy kit for mouse skin. immunoSEQ multiplex PCR using 35 Vbeta forward primers and 13 Jbeta reverse primers was used to amplify TCRbeta CDR3 regions. Findings and caveats that apply to the study as a whole: Scalp TCR repertoire analysis is complicated because resident alphabeta T cells in normal human skin are also sequenced, whereas mouse skin is dominated by gammadelta T cells. Compared with normal scalp, lesional scalp, particularly in alopecia totalis/universalis, had higher clonality and more expanded CD8+ clones, which suggests antigenic drive. Many expanded lesional clones were found to persist in scalp and blood during tofacitinib treatment, and relapse after treatment cessation may be partly explained by this persistence. With tofacitinib, both scalp clonality and the number of expanded CD8+ clones among the top 100 scalp clones went down significantly. Shared TCR sequences between patients were less evident than in mice, which may be partly attributable to HLA diversity in the patient population. Because the treated cohort was small and had just a single nonresponder, larger studies are needed to establish links between baseline CD8+ expansion and response.

The treatment or condition label of this sample denotes: oral pan-JAK inhibitor, 5-10 mg twice daily. Lesional scalp punch biopsies and peripheral blood were collected from alopecia areata patients. PBMCs were isolated by density centrifugation and stained for CD3, CD4 and CD8, and CD4+ and CD8+ T cells were sorted on a FACSAria. Libraries came from the immunoSEQ multiplex PCR assay. RNA was extracted from all samples and reverse transcribed into cDNA as template for TCR sequencing. SuperScript III was used to make first-strand cDNA, primed with a 2:1 mix of oligo-dT and random hexamers. A synthetic immune receptor repertoire was used to gauge amplification bias, and whatever bias remained was removed computationally. Under the source paper's analysis protocol: Raw reads were preprocessed for error removal, and CDR3 was defined according to IMGT conventions as running from the conserved cysteine to phenylalanine. Clonality was calculated as 1 minus Shannon entropy normalized by log2 of the number of productive unique TCRs. Whether each scalp clone was CD4 or CD8 was inferred by checking scalp TCRbeta sequences against the CD4 and CD8 repertoires from sorted blood. Not all clones reach the TCRdb copy of this immuneACCESS table, which keeps in-frame sequences only. Checked studies attribute under half of the gap to unresolved V genes and leave the rest unexplained. Clone size and V and J calls were adopted from that table, with D and trimming inferred from the DNA. The sample includes 150,000 to 200,000 clones, with around 60% observed a single time. The ten largest make up about 1.3% of the sample.

This clone was recorded at least ten times. Its target antigen remains unknown. It has no much larger one-base neighbor in the sample; base qualities were not kept. According to the germline V gene, CDR1 reads MDHEN and CDR2 reads SYDVKM. V is cut back by 7 bases and J by 6 bases, with 4 bases in the junction unmatched. There are 12 amino acids in the CDR3, from cysteine to phenylalanine inclusive. Just CDR3 DNA is preserved here, 36 bases in frame from base 1. The rearrangement combines TRBV28 with TRBJ1-2; TRBD1 lines up with 8 middle nucleotides. The sample consisted of CD4+ T cells sorted from blood, taken between weeks 47 and 50, from a patient treated with tofacitinib. This clonotype was sampled from a human donor with alopecia areata. The CDR3 region: CASTGGWDGYTF. The nucleotide sequence is TGTGCCAGCACAGGGGGCTGGGATGGCTACACCTTC.